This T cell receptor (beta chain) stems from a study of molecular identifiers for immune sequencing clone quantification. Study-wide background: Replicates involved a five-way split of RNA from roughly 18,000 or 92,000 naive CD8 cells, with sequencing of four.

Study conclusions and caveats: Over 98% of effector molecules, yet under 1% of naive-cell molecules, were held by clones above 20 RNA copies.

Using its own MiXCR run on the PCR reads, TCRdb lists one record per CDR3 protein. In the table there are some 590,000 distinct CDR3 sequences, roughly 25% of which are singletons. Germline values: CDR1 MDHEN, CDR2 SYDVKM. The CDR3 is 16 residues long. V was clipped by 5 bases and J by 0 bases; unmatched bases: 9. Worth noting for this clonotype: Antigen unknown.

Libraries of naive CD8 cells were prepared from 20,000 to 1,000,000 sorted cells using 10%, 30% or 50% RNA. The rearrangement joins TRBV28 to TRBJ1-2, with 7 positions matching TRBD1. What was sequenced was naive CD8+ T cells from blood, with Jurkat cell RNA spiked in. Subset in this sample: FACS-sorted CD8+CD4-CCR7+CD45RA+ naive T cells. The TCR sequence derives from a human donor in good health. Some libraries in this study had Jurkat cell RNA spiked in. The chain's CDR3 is CASSQLGQAPNYGYTF. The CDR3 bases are TGTGCCAGCAGTCAACTTGGACAGGCGCCTAACTATGGCTACACCTTC.